This T cell receptor (beta chain) was found in a study of blood T cell repertoires in COVID-19. Germline CDR1 reads SNHLY; CDR2 reads FYNNEI. V lost 7 bases to trimming and J lost 1 base, with 16 bases between them. This CDR3 is built from 15 residues. This clone came up a few times. The repertoire was sequenced with immunoSEQ multiplex PCR; TCRdb's copy has only in-frame clones and lacks some. There are 30,000 to 40,000 clones in the sample; 80% occur only once, and roughly a third lies in the top ten. The sequence came from an elderly man with acute or convalescent COVID-19. The V gene is TRBV2, the J gene TRBJ1-1; D is unresolved. The sample taken for sequencing was peripheral blood. In DNA form, the CDR3 reads TGTGCCAGCACGCTCCACCCACGACAGAACACTGAAGCTTTCTTT. The encoded protein is CASTLHPRQNTEAFF.